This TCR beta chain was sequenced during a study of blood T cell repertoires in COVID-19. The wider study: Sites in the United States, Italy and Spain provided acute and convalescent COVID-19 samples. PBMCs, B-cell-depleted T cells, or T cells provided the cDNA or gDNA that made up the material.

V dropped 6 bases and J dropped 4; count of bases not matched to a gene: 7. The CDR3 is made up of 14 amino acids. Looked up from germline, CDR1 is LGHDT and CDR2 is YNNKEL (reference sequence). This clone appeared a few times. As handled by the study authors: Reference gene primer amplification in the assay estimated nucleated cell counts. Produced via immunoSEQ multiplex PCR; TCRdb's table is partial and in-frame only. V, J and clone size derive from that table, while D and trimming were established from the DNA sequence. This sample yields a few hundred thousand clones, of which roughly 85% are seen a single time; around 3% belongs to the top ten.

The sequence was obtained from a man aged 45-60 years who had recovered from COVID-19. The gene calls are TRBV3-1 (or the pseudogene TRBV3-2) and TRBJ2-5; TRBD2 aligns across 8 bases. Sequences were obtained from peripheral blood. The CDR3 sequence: CASSPPGLGETQYF. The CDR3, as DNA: TGTGCCAGCAGTCCACCGGGACTAGGAGAGACCCAGTACTTC.